This is a list of T cell receptor beta chains from one sample in a study of blood T cells in healthy people across ages. Each CDR3 protein gets one entry after TCRdb re-called the 5' RACE reads with MiXCR. This sample carries around 1,500,000 distinct CDR3 sequences, roughly 27% of them seen once, and the ten largest clones take 7% to 9%. The sequenced sample consisted of blood. Receptor source: a young woman in good health. Both conserved end residues are part of each CDR3. D genes are given only for firm matches. Size values are once, few and many counts, or a class for expanded clones, and some rows have none.

J gene,CDR3 length,clone size,D gene,V gene,CDR3 protein,CDR3 DNA
TRBJ2-7,13,many,NA,TRBV29-1,CSVNPGQGYEQYF,TGCAGCGTCAACCCAGGACAAGGTTACGAGCAGTACTTC
TRBJ2-3,15,NA,NA,TRBV9,CAGSFRGRDTDTRYF,TGTGCCGGCAGCTTTCGGGGTAGGGACACAGATACGCGGTATTTT
TRBJ2-7,13,NA,NA,TRBV2,CASRADSPYEQYF,TGTGCCAGCAGGGCGGACAGTCCCTACGAGCAGTACTTC
TRBJ2-3,13,NA,TRBD2,TRBV20-1,CSVSGRHLDTQYF,TGCAGTGTTAGCGGGAGGCATCTAGATACGCAGTATTTT
TRBJ2-3,15,few,NA,TRBV10-3,CAISDRGLRTDTQYF,TGTGCCATCAGTGACCGAGGGCTTCGCACAGATACGCAGTATTTT
TRBJ2-1,16,few,TRBD2,TRBV9,CASTKGGLAGNHEQFF,TGTGCCAGCACCAAAGGAGGACTAGCGGGAAATCATGAGCAGTTCTTC
TRBJ2-5,15,NA,NA,TRBV7-9,CASSSTTAGQETQYF,TGTGCCAGCAGCTCCACCACAGCGGGTCAAGAGACCCAGTACTTC
TRBJ2-1,19,NA,TRBD1,TRBV20-1,CSARPTLGGVFQVSYEQFF,TGCAGTGCTAGACCCACTCTAGGGGGCGTCTTTCAGGTTTCATATGAGCAGTTCTTC
TRBJ2-1,13,NA,NA,TRBV4-3,CASSHAGSSEQFF,TGCGCCAGCAGCCATGCTGGCTCCTCTGAGCAGTTCTTC
TRBJ2-2,15,NA,TRBD1,TRBV24-1,CATESKTGLTGELFF,TGTGCCACCGAGAGCAAGACAGGGTTGACCGGGGAGCTGTTTTTT
TRBJ1-1,11,many,NA,TRBV3-1,CASSEWGEAFF,TGTGCCAGCAGCGAATGGGGTGAAGCTTTCTTT
TRBJ1-1,16,NA,NA,TRBV5-1,CASSLGSGTGNTEAFF,TGCGCCAGCAGCTTGGGATCCGGGACGGGGAACACTGAAGCTTTCTTT
TRBJ2-7,15,few,TRBD2,TRBV18,CASSPGLGRDYEQYF,TGTGCCAGCTCACCGGGACTAGGACGGGACTACGAGCAGTACTTC
TRBJ2-1,16,NA,TRBD2,TRBV27,CASSPTGLAGPIEQFF,TGTGCCAGCAGTCCAACGGGACTAGCGGGGCCCATCGAGCAGTTCTTC
TRBJ2-3,16,NA,NA,TRBV12-3/TRBV12-4,CASSPRSGLSADTQYF,TGTGCCAGCAGCCCCCGGTCAGGCCTCAGCGCAGATACGCAGTATTTT
TRBJ1-5,16,few,TRBD1,TRBV20-1,CSAGSGGAQSNQPQHF,TGCAGTGCGGGATCAGGGGGCGCGCAGAGCAATCAGCCCCAGCATTTT
TRBJ2-7,14,many,NA,TRBV20-1,CSVSRDGNTYEQYF,TGCAGTGTCAGCCGGGACGGTAACACCTACGAGCAGTACTTC
TRBJ1-5,14,NA,NA,TRBV7-2,CASSLDGRTQPQHF,TGTGCCAGCAGCTTAGATGGAAGGACCCAGCCCCAGCATTTT
TRBJ1-4,15,few,NA,TRBV19,CASSPREFKEEKLFF,TGTGCCAGTAGTCCACGGGAGTTTAAGGAAGAAAAACTGTTTTTT
TRBJ2-1,17,NA,NA,TRBV28,CASSLPHTGASYNEQFF,TGTGCCAGCAGTTTACCTCACACCGGGGCGTCCTACAATGAGCAGTTCTTC
TRBJ1-3,15,NA,NA,TRBV9,CASSPRTLPGNTIYF,TGTGCCAGCAGCCCGCGAACTCTCCCTGGAAACACCATATATTTT
TRBJ2-7,19,few,TRBD2,TRBV7-2,CASSQGGTSGGGPSAEQYF,TGTGCCAGCAGCCAAGGAGGGACTAGCGGGGGGGGCCCCTCTGCCGAGCAGTACTTC
TRBJ1-5,15,few,NA,TRBV6-2/TRBV6-3,CASSYLGGRNQPQHF,TGTGCCAGCAGTTACTTAGGCGGTCGCAATCAGCCCCAGCATTTT
TRBJ2-3,16,few,TRBD1,TRBV7-2,CASSRYPGQGTDTQYF,TGTGCCAGCAGCCGTTATCCGGGACAGGGAACAGATACGCAGTATTTT
TRBJ2-1,16,NA,TRBD2,TRBV3-1,CASSPITSGGFNEQFF,TGTGCCAGCAGCCCAATCACTAGCGGAGGGTTCAATGAGCAGTTCTTC
TRBJ2-1,12,NA,TRBD1,TRBV7-2,CASSSTTGQQFF,TGTGCCAGCAGCTCCACGACAGGGCAACAGTTCTTC
TRBJ2-1,15,many,TRBD2,TRBV5-1,CASSLTGTSLNEQFF,TGCGCCAGCAGCCTGACCGGGACTAGCTTGAATGAGCAGTTCTTC
TRBJ1-4,14,once,NA,TRBV7-9,CASSKPPGNEKLFF,TGTGCCAGCAGCAAGCCTCCGGGGAATGAAAAACTGTTTTTT
TRBJ1-5,15,NA,NA,TRBV20-1,CSAREGSGSNQPQHF,TGCAGTGCTAGAGAGGGGAGCGGTAGCAATCAGCCCCAGCATTTT
TRBJ2-3,14,few,NA,TRBV9,CASSTPDSTDSQYF,TGTGCCAGCAGCACCCCCGACAGCACAGATTCGCAGTATTTT
TRBJ2-7,14,NA,NA,TRBV5-1,CASSWETGRYEQYF,TGCGCCAGCAGCTGGGAGACAGGGAGGTACGAGCAGTACTTC
TRBJ2-3,14,many,NA,TRBV9,CASSLGGLGDTQYF,TGTGCCAGCAGCTTAGGAGGCCTCGGAGATACGCAGTATTTT
TRBJ2-1,14,few,NA,TRBV7-7,CASSPDRVGSEQFF,TGTGCCAGCAGCCCTGACCGGGTAGGGAGTGAGCAGTTCTTC